The present T cell receptor (beta chain) was sequenced within a study of blood T cell repertoires in COVID-19. The CDR3 extends over 12 amino acids. V was clipped by 3 bases and J by 6 bases, with 9 bases between them. The germline gives CDR1 SGHAT, CDR2 FQDESV (reference sequence). Repertoires were generated with immunoSEQ multiplex PCR, while TCRdb's copy carries only in-frame clones and drops some. The data show 150,000 to 200,000 clones, approximately 86% seen once. The sequence was collected from a woman aged 80 or older with acute or convalescent COVID-19. The chain links TRBV11-1 to TRBJ2-7; no clear D. Sequences were obtained from peripheral blood. CDR3 sequence: CASSLSQSEQYF. As DNA, the CDR3 is TGTGCCAGCAGCTTGAGTCAAAGCGAGCAGTACTTC. Together with reference TRBV11-1 and TRBJ2-7, the CDR3 gives the full variable domain: EAEVAQSPRYKITEKSQAVAFWCDPISGHATLYWYRQILGQGPELLVQFQDESVVDDSQLPKDRFSAERLKGVDSTLKIQPAELGDSAMYLCASSLSQSEQYFGPGTRLTVT.